This TCR beta chain came from a study of control samples from healthy donors and cancer patients. Profiled with immunoSEQ multiplex PCR; TCRdb holds only in-frame clones, not every one. The sample includes 69,000 or so clones, about 95% of them seen just once. The ends were cut back, 7 bases at V and 4 bases at J, with 19 bases in the middle. Germline loops: CDR1 LGHDT, CDR2 YNNKEL (reference sequence). The CDR3 loop spans 15 amino acids. The sequence was collected from a woman aged 25-40 years in good health. The sample comprised blood. The chain employs TRBV3-1 (or the pseudogene TRBV3-2) and TRBJ1-2; possible D gene TRBD1, 6 bases. Here the CDR3 reads CASTKGPGEFYGYTF. The CDR3 DNA is TGTGCCAGCACCAAAGGCCCAGGGGAATTCTATGGCTACACCTTC.